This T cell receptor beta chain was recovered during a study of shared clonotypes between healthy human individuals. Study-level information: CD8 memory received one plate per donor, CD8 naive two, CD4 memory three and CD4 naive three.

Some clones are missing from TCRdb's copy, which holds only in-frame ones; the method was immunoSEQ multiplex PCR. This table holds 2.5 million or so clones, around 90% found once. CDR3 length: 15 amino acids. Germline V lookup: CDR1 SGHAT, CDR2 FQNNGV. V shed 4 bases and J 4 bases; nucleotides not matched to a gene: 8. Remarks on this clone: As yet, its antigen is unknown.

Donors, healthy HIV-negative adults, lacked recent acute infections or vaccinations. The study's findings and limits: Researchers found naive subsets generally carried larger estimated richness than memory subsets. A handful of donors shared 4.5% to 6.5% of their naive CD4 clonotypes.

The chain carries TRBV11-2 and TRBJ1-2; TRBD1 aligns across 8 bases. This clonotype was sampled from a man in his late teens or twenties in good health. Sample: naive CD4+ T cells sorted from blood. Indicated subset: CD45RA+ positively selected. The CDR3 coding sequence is TGTGCCAGCAGCTACCGACAGGGGACGGGCTATGGCTACACCTTC. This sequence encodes CASSYRQGTGYGYTF.